One T cell receptor (beta chain) is described in this entry. Its specificity is not known. The entry originates in a study of blood T cells in healthy people across ages. Whole-study context: For every two T cells, template switching captured about one barcoded beta molecule.

With a J-beta primer mix and a sample-barcoded 5' primer, a second PCR ran about 7 to 11 cycles. The template-switch adaptor, which had 12 random nucleotides, put a tag on each cDNA molecule. TCRdb fed the 5' RACE reads into MiXCR, producing one record per CDR3 protein. Seen here are approximately 360,000 distinct CDR3 sequences, approximately 52% observed once, and the top ten hold 45% to 65%. CDR1 is SGHVS, CDR2 FQNEAQ, per germline. The CDR3 is 13 amino acids. V was pared by 6 bases and J by 9 bases, with 8 bases of the junction left unmatched. Points from the study as a whole: Shifts in expanded clonotypes may have been confounded by donor CMV status, which was unknown. Since the PBMCs were unsorted, naive and antigen-experienced cells could not be conclusively compared.

The sequenced sample was blood. The V gene is TRBV7-8, the J gene TRBJ1-2; 9 bases are shared with TRBD1. The sequence was collected from a man aged 55-75 years in good health. The CDR3 nucleotides are TGTGCCAGCAGGGGACAGGGCGGGATAAGCTACACCTTC. Translating gives CASRGQGGISYTF. The full variable domain, with the rest looked up from reference TRBV7-8 and TRBJ1-2, is GAGVSQSPRYKVAKRGQDVALRCDPISGHVSLFWYQQALGQGPEFLTYFQNEAQLDKSGLPSDRFFAERPEGSVSTLKIQRTQQEDSAVYLCASRGQGGISYTFGSGTRLTVV.